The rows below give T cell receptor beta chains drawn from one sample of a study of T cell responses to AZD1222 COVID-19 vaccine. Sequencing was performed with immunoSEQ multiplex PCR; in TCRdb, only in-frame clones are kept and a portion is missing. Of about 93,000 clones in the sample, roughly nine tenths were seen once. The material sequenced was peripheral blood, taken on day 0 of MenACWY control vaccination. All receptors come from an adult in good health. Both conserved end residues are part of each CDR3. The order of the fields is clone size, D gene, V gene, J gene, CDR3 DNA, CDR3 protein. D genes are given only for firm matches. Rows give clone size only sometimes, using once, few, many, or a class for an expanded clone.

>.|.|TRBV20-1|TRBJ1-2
TGCAGTGCTAGTTTCGGGGACTATGGCTACACCTTC
CSASFGDYGYTF
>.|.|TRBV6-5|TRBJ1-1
TGTGCCAGCAGTTATACCCGGGCGATGAACACTGAAGCTTTCTTT
CASSYTRAMNTEAFF
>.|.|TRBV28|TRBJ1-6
TGTGCCAGTTGGGGCAATTCACCCCTCCACTTT
CASWGNSPLHF
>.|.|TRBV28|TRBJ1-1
TGTGCCAGCAGTTTTAGGGGGGGCAGGACTGAAGCTTTCTTT
CASSFRGGRTEAFF
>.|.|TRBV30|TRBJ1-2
TGTGCCTGGATGGGGCGTCAAAATCGATATGGCTACACCTTC
CAWMGRQNRYGYTF
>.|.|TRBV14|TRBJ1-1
TGTGCCAGCAGCCCAGGGGTGAACACTGAAGCTTTCTTT
CASSPGVNTEAFF
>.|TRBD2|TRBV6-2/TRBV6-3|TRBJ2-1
TGTGCCAGCAGCCCCTGGGAAAGCGGGGGGCCAAACAATGAGCAGTTCTTC
CASSPWESGGPNNEQFF
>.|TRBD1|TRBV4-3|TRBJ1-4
TGCGCCAGCAGCCAAGGGACAGGGGAGGGTGAAAAACTGTTTTTT
CASSQGTGEGEKLFF
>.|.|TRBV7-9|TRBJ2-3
TGTGCCAGCAGCTTCGGGTTTAGCACAGATACGCAGTATTTT
CASSFGFSTDTQYF
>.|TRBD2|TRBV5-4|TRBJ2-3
TGTGCCAGCAGGTTCCGGGGGGGCTCCACCGTCACAGATACGCAGTATTTT
CASRFRGGSTVTDTQYF
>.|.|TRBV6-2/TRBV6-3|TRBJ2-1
TGTGCCAGCAGTTACCGTCAACTAGCTGCCAATGAGCAGTTCTTC
CASSYRQLAANEQFF
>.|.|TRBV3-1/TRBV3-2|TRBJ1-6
TGTGCCAGCAGCCAAGTGGGATCTGTGGGCCATAATTCACCCCTCCACTTT
CASSQVGSVGHNSPLHF
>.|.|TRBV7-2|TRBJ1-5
TGTGCCAGCAGCTTATACGATAGCAATCAGCCCCAGCATTTT
CASSLYDSNQPQHF
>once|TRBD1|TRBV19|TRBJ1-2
TGTGCCAGTAGTACGGGGACAGGGAAACGGGATGGCTACACCTTC
CASSTGTGKRDGYTF
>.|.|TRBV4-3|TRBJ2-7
TGCGCCAGCAGCCAAGATTTAAGGGACTACGAGCAGTACTTC
CASSQDLRDYEQYF
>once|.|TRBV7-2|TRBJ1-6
TGTGCCAGCAGTCGCCGGGACCCAGCTGTTGGTTCACCCCTCCACTTT
CASSRRDPAVGSPLHF
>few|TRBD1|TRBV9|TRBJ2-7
TGTGCCAGCAGCGAGACAGGGGGTTCGGGCGAGCAGTACTTC
CASSETGGSGEQYF
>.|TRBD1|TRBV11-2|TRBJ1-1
TGTGCCAGCAGCTTGACAGGGGGGAGTGGGGAAGCTTTCTTT
CASSLTGGSGEAFF
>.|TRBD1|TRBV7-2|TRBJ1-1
TGTGCCAGCAGCTCGACAGGGGGCTGGAATGAAGCTTTCTTT
CASSSTGGWNEAFF
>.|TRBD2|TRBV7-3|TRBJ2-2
TGTGCCAGCAGCCCCCGGGCGGGGGGTAGAGCCGGGGAGCTGTTTTTT
CASSPRAGGRAGELFF
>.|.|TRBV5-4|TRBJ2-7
TGTGCCAGCAGCCTGGGATCCGTCGGGGGACCTGCCTACGAGCAGTACTTC
CASSLGSVGGPAYEQYF
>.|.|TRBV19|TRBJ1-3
TGTGCCAGTAGTATAGACAGCAATCGGAGGTATTTT
CASSIDSNRRYF
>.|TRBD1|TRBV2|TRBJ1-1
TGTGCCAGCAGGTTGAACAGGGGCTTGAACACTGAAGCTTTCTTT
CASRLNRGLNTEAFF
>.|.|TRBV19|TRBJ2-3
TGTGCCAGTTGTTGGGGGAGCGGAAGCACAGATACGCAGTATTTT
CASCWGSGSTDTQYF
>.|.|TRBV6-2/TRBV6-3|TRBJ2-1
TGTGCCGGCAGTCGTACAGGGGAGGGTTACAATGAGCAGTTCTTC
CAGSRTGEGYNEQFF
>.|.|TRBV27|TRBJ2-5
TGTGCCAGCGCTGCTTCGAGGGGGGAGACCCAGTACTTC
CASAASRGETQYF
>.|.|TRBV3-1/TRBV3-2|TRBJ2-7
TGTGCCAGCGGGGGGACCTACGAGCAGTACTTC
CASGGTYEQYF
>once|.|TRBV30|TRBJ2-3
TGTGCCTGGAGTCTCCTTAGGACAGACACAGATACGCAGTATTTT
CAWSLLRTDTDTQYF
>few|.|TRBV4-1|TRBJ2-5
TGCGCCAGCAGCCCGGGTCCTACCCCAGAGACCCAGTACTTC
CASSPGPTPETQYF
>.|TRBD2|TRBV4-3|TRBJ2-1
TGCGCCAGCAGCCAGGAACTAGCGGGGGCCGCTGAGCAGTTCTTC
CASSQELAGAAEQFF
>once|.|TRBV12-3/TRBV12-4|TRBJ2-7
TGTGCCAGCACCCGGGGTAGTTGGTACGAGCAGTACTTC
CASTRGSWYEQYF
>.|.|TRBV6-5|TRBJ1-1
TGTGCCAGCAGTTACGCTGCCAGGTTGAACACTGAAGCTTTCTTT
CASSYAARLNTEAFF
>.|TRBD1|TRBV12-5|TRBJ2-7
TGTGCTAGTGGTTTGGCGGCGCCGACAGGGGTGTACTTC
CASGLAAPTGVYF
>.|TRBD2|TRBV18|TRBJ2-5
TGTGCCAGCTCACCAGCCGCGGGGGGGGAGACCCAGTACTTC
CASSPAAGGETQYF
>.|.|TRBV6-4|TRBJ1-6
TGTGCCAGCAGTGATGGGGGGGCTTCACCCCTCCACTTT
CASSDGGASPLHF
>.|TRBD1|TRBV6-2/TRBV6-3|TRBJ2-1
TGTGCCAGCAGTTACGACAGGGGGCTGTACAATGAGCAGTTCTTC
CASSYDRGLYNEQFF
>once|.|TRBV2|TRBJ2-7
TGTGCCAGCGGGAGGACCCTACCAACTAACTTC
CASGRTLPTNF
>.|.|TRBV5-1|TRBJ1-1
TGCGCCAGCAGCCTTAATAGAAGAGGGGGGCTGAACACTGAAGCTTTCTTT
CASSLNRRGGLNTEAFF
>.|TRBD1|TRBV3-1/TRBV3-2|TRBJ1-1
TGTGCCAGCAGCCAAGAGTTGGGGCAGGGGGTTGCCACTGAAGCTTTCTTT
CASSQELGQGVATEAFF
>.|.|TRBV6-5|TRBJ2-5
TGTGCCAGCAGTCACGGACTGTCGGGGCAAGAGACCCAGTACTTC
CASSHGLSGQETQYF
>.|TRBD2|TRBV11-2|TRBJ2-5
TGTGCCAGCAGCTACCTGACTAGCGGGACGATAGAGACCCAGTACTTC
CASSYLTSGTIETQYF
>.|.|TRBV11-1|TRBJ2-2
TGTGCCAGCAGCTCGCGGGGGCCTCAGGGCGGGGAGCTGTTTTTT
CASSSRGPQGGELFF
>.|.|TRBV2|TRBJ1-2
TGTGCCAGCAGTCCGAGCCTTAACTATGGCTACACCTTC
CASSPSLNYGYTF
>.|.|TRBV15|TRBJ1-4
TGTGCCACCAGCAGAGATAATAGCAGGGTCGAAAAACTGTTTTTT
CATSRDNSRVEKLFF
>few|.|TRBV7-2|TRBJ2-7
TGTGCCAGCAGCTTAGGCTCAGGGCTGCACTACGAGCAGTACTTC
CASSLGSGLHYEQYF